These T cell receptor beta chains were read from a single sample in a study of T cells after yellow fever vaccination. Via MiXCR, TCRdb re-called the 5' RACE reads, giving one row per CDR3 protein. Here the sample spans around 340,000 distinct CDR3 sequences, roughly 8.7% being singletons. Here the sequenced sample was PBMCs, taken on the day of the first yellow fever vaccination. Receptors originate from a man younger than 35 who received the YFV17D yellow fever vaccine. The CDR3 runs from the conserved cysteine through the conserved F or W. The order of the fields is D gene, clone size, J gene, V gene, CDR3 protein, CDR3 DNA. D genes are given only for firm matches. Rows may omit the clone size; those that give it use once, few, many or a size class.

>TRBD1|few|TRBJ2-2|TRBV5-5
CASNSFYRDSTNTGELFF
TGTGCCAGCAACTCGTTTTACAGGGACAGCACGAACACCGGGGAGCTGTTTTTT
>NA|NA|TRBJ1-1|TRBV5-1
CASSLGASGAEAFF
TGCGCCAGCAGCTTGGGTGCCTCTGGGGCTGAAGCTTTCTTT
>NA|many|TRBJ1-1|TRBV5-1
CASSAPLAGTVNTEAFF
TGCGCCAGCAGCGCCCCCTTAGCCGGGACCGTGAACACTGAAGCTTTCTTT
>NA|many|TRBJ1-5|TRBV6-4
CASSLDSTQPQHF
TGTGCCAGCAGCCTTGACAGCACTCAGCCCCAGCATTTT
>TRBD1|NA|TRBJ1-2|TRBV29-1
CSVVWGGQNYGYTF
TGCAGCGTTGTGTGGGGGGGACAGAACTATGGCTACACCTTC
>NA|many|TRBJ1-3|TRBV12-3/TRBV12-4
CASSKIFSGNTIYF
TGTGCCAGCAGTAAGATTTTTAGTGGAAACACCATATATTTT
>NA|few|TRBJ2-3|TRBV5-1
CASSFAPYTDTQYF
TGCGCCAGCAGCTTTGCGCCGTACACAGATACGCAGTATTTT
>NA|few|TRBJ2-5|TRBV5-1
CASSLLLRVGVLQETQYF
TGCGCCAGCAGCTTGCTTCTAAGGGTTGGCGTATTACAAGAGACCCAGTACTTC
>NA|NA|TRBJ2-3|TRBV20-1
CSAMGIGLDTQYF
TGCAGTGCTATGGGCATAGGTTTAGATACGCAGTATTTT
>TRBD1|NA|TRBJ2-5|TRBV27
CASSTGQGKTQYF
TGTGCCAGCAGCACCGGACAGGGCAAGACCCAGTACTTC
>NA|few|TRBJ1-3|TRBV9
CASSRGDGSGNTIYF
TGTGCCAGCAGCCGCGGGGACGGCTCTGGAAACACCATATATTTT
>NA|few|TRBJ2-6|TRBV7-2
CASSLVARGRGANVLTF
TGTGCCAGCAGCTTAGTAGCCAGGGGTAGAGGGGCCAACGTCCTGACTTTC
>NA|few|TRBJ2-2|TRBV4-3
CASSQEPSQVYTGELFF
TGCGCCAGCAGCCAAGAACCGAGCCAGGTGTACACCGGGGAGCTGTTTTTT
>TRBD1|NA|TRBJ1-2|TRBV24-1
CATSDSPGQGANYGYTF
TGTGCCACCAGTGATTCTCCGGGACAGGGGGCAAACTATGGCTACACCTTC
>TRBD1|few|TRBJ1-1|TRBV7-9
CASSLGWDGGRGYTEAFF
TGTGCCAGCAGCTTAGGATGGGACGGGGGCAGGGGGTACACTGAAGCTTTCTTT
>NA|NA|TRBJ2-5|TRBV7-3
CASSLRGGGPEQETQYF
TGTGCCAGCAGCTTAAGGGGCGGGGGCCCCGAGCAAGAGACCCAGTACTTC
>TRBD1|many|TRBJ1-1|TRBV6-5
CASSSLTGWAEVFF
TGTGCCAGCAGTTCCCTGACAGGGTGGGCTGAAGTTTTCTTT
>NA|few|TRBJ1-5|TRBV23-1
CASSPLGHIEFSNQPQHF
TGCGCCAGCAGTCCACTCGGACACATTGAATTTAGCAATCAGCCCCAGCATTTT
>NA|NA|TRBJ1-5|TRBV6-2/TRBV6-3
CASNPGGTNQPQHF
TGTGCCAGCAACCCCGGGGGTACCAATCAGCCCCAGCATTTT
>TRBD2|NA|TRBJ2-1|TRBV5-1
CASSDSGGAYNEQFF
TGCGCCAGCAGCGATAGCGGGGGGGCCTATAATGAGCAGTTCTTC
>TRBD1|few|TRBJ1-1|TRBV20-1
CSASPAGQLTEAFF
TGCAGTGCTAGCCCAGCGGGACAGCTGACTGAAGCTTTCTTT
>NA|few|TRBJ1-5|TRBV7-6
CASSPELAGNQPQHF
TGTGCCAGCAGCCCAGAACTGGCGGGGAATCAGCCCCAGCATTTT
>NA|NA|TRBJ1-6|TRBV7-9
CASSSPGRRNSPLHF
TGTGCCAGCAGCTCGCCGGGACGTAGAAATTCACCCCTCCACTTT
>NA|many|TRBJ2-3|TRBV7-9
CASSRNRAGSGDTQYF
TGTGCCAGCAGCCGCAACAGAGCTGGGTCGGGAGATACGCAGTATTTT
>TRBD1|many|TRBJ2-1|TRBV6-2/TRBV6-3
CASKDRVNEQFF
TGTGCCAGCAAGGACAGGGTCAATGAGCAGTTCTTC
>NA|NA|TRBJ2-7|TRBV12-3/TRBV12-4
CASSPAVLAHEQYF
TGTGCCAGCAGCCCGGCAGTTTTAGCCCACGAGCAGTACTTC
>NA|NA|TRBJ2-6|TRBV11-2
CASRIGRNGANVLTF
TGTGCCAGCAGGATCGGTCGCAACGGGGCCAACGTCCTGACTTTC
>TRBD1|many|TRBJ1-2|TRBV6-5
CASSWGTDGLYGYTF
TGTGCCAGCAGTTGGGGGACAGACGGGCTCTATGGCTACACCTTC
>NA|few|TRBJ2-1|TRBV6-2/TRBV6-3
CASSYYSLSPYNEQFF
TGTGCCAGCAGTTACTATAGTTTATCCCCCTACAATGAGCAGTTCTTC